One sample yielded the 25 T cell receptor beta chains listed below, sequenced in a study of blood T cell repertoires in COVID-19. Here immunoSEQ multiplex PCR was the method, and the copy in TCRdb shows in-frame clones only, minus some. The sample includes some 320,000 clones, roughly nine tenths seen only once; the top ten take around 2.5%. The sequencing sample was made of PBMCs or T cells enriched from blood (not recorded which). The receptors originated from a man aged 55 to 69 who had recovered from COVID-19.

The chain is built from TRBV9 and TRBJ2-1; no firm D call. The CDR3 is 14 residues long. CDR1 and CDR2 (germline): SGDLS, YYNGEE. V was clipped by 4 bases and J by 0 bases, with 8 bases between them. The CDR3 DNA is TGTGCCAGCAGCTCGGTGAGCTCCTACAATGAGCAGTTCTTC. Protein product: CASSSVSSYNEQFF.

The V and J genes are TRBV9 and TRBJ1-3; D is possibly TRBD1 (6 bases). CDR1 is SGDLS and CDR2 is YYNGEE in the germline V gene. V lost 7 bases, J lost 7 bases, and 18 bases lay in between. The CDR3 length is 14 residues. Here the CDR3 DNA reads TGTGCCAGCCGCGCAACAGGGAGCGCGAACACCATATATTTT. Its protein is CASRATGSANTIYF.

The chain combines TRBV20-1 with TRBJ1-2, with D tentatively TRBD1 (5 bases). This CDR3 contains 11 residues. The germline V and J ends were trimmed by 1 base and 11 bases, with 11 bases remaining between them. The germline gives CDR1 DFQATT, CDR2 SNEGSKA (reference sequence). CDR3 DNA sequence: TGCAGTGCTAGAGCCAGGGCAATTTACACCTTC. This translates into CSARARAIYTF.

The rearrangement uses TRBV5-5 and TRBJ1-2; D possibly corresponds to TRBD1 (6 bases). With 4 bases removed from V and 1 base from J, the gap between germline ends came to 11 bases. Germline-derived CDR1 and CDR2 are SGHKS and YYEKEE (reference sequence). This CDR3 has 14 residues. The CDR3 DNA follows: TGTGCCAGCAGCGAGGACAGACTTAACTATGGCTACACCTTC. This gives the protein CASSEDRLNYGYTF.

The chain joins TRBV7-3 to TRBJ2-1, with 7 bases aligning to TRBD1. This CDR3 is built from 15 residues. Trimming at V came to 5 bases and at J to 4 bases, leaving 8 bases not matched to a gene. The germline gives CDR1 SGHTA, CDR2 FQGTGA. This CDR3 reads CASSATGTDYNEQFF. The CDR3 region has the DNA TGTGCCAGCAGCGCAACCGGGACAGATTACAATGAGCAGTTCTTC.

The chain carries TRBV4-2 and TRBJ2-7; weak D call: TRBD2 (5 bases). Germline-derived CDR1 and CDR2 are LGHNA and YNFKEQ. Trimming pared 0 bases from V and 3 bases from J, leaving 15 bases between. The CDR3 length is 16 residues. The CDR3 reads CASSQDPTERSYEQYF. The CDR3 bases are TGTGCCAGCAGCCAAGACCCGACGGAGCGGAGCTACGAGCAGTACTTC.

The CDR3 region is CASSQTDRTNNEQFF. Written as DNA, the CDR3 is TGTGCCAGCAGCCAAACGGACAGGACCAACAATGAGCAGTTCTTC. This chain connects TRBV4-2 to TRBJ2-1; 7 bases line up with TRBD1. The CDR3 is 15 amino acids. Germline V gene sequence: CDR1 LGHNA, CDR2 YNFKEQ. The trim removed 2 bases at V and 5 bases at J, leaving 6 bases unmatched.

This sequence joins TRBV7-3 and TRBJ2-7; 9 nucleotides agree with TRBD2. Trimming took 5 bases from V and 2 from J; bases not matched to a gene: 7. The germline V gene encodes CDR1 SGHTA and CDR2 FQGTGA. This CDR3 has 15 amino acids. The CDR3 DNA reads as TGTGCCAGCAGCCAGGGGAGCGGGGGGCCCTACGAGCAGTACTTC. It specifies CASSQGSGGPYEQYF.

The chain uses TRBV2 and TRBJ1-4; 8 positions agree with TRBD1. Per the germline V gene, CDR1 is SNHLY and CDR2 is FYNNEI. The CDR3 is 15 amino acids. V shed 6 bases and J 7 bases; nucleotides not matched to a gene: 10. CDR3 residues: CASRGTGLSPEKLFF. The CDR3 nucleotides are TGTGCCAGCAGGGGGACAGGCCTCTCCCCTGAAAAACTGTTTTTT.

The J gene is TRBJ2-7, the V gene TRBV5-8; 7 nucleotides align to TRBD1. V shed 4 bases and J 0 bases; nucleotides not matched to a gene: 4. Germline V gene lookup returns CDR1 SGHTS and CDR2 YDEGEE. This CDR3 region has 14 residues. The CDR3 DNA reads TGTGCCAGCAGCCTGGACAGGAGCTCCTACGAGCAGTACTTC. Protein sequence: CASSLDRSSYEQYF. The complete variable domain, with remaining parts taken from reference TRBV5-8 and TRBJ2-7, reads EAGVTQSPTHLIKTRGQQATLRCSPISGHTSVYWYQQALGLGLQFLLWYDEGEERNRGNFPPRFSGRQFPNYSSELNVNALELEDSALYLCASSLDRSSYEQYFGPGTRLTVT.

This clone was observed once. The rearrangement joins TRBV19 to TRBJ1-2; 8 positions match TRBD1. The CDR3 sequence is 15 residues long. Germline V CDR1 and CDR2: LNHDA, SQIVND (reference sequence). V gave up 7 bases and J gave up 0 bases; unmatched junction bases: 7. The CDR3 nucleotides are TGTGCCAGTATTCAAGACAGGGGAGCTAACTATGGCTACACCTTC. Its translation is CASIQDRGANYGYTF.

The chain's CDR3 is CAWSNGGLYEQYF. For the CDR3, the DNA is TGTGCCTGGAGTAACGGGGGGCTATACGAGCAGTACTTC. The V call is TRBV30, the J call TRBJ2-7, with D perhaps matching TRBD2 (7 bases). Trimming shortened V by 2 bases and J by 4 bases, and 12 bases separated the two germline ends. The CDR3 loop spans 13 amino acids. Germline V lookup: CDR1 GTSNPN, CDR2 SVGIG (reference sequence).

The V and J genes are TRBV30 and TRBJ2-5; TRBD2 matches at 7 bases. The CDR3 is made up of 15 amino acids. The J segment lost 5 bases and the V segment lost 2 bases, leaving 11 bases of the junction unmatched. Germline V gives CDR1 GTSNPN, CDR2 SVGIG (reference sequence). The CDR3 here is CAWSLAGGQWETQYF. The DNA for the CDR3 is TGTGCCTGGAGTTTAGCGGGCGGCCAGTGGGAGACCCAGTACTTC.

This clone has just a few counts. V is TRBV7-9 and J is TRBJ1-2; D remains ambiguous. CDR1 is SEHNR, CDR2 FQNEAQ, per germline (reference sequence). The CDR3 loop spans 12 amino acids. V was trimmed by 8 bases and J by 8 bases, leaving 15 bases between them. The CDR3 spells CASGTTGGGYTF. For the CDR3, the DNA is TGTGCCAGCGGAACCACCGGCGGGGGCTACACCTTC. Together with reference TRBV7-9 and TRBJ1-2, the CDR3 gives the full variable domain: DTGVSQNPRHKITKRGQNVTFRCDPISEHNRLYWYRQTLGQGPEFLTYFQNEAQLEKSRLLSDRFSAERPKGSFSTLEIQRTEQGDSAMYLCASGTTGGGYTFGSGTRLTVV.

The chain combines TRBV9 with TRBJ1-6; D not certain. Trimming cost V 2 bases and J 7 bases, with 10 bases left between them. Germline V gene lookup returns CDR1 SGDLS and CDR2 YYNGEE. The CDR3 sequence is 14 residues long. For the CDR3, the DNA is TGTGCCAGCAGCGTTACAGATCTAAATTCACCCCTCCACTTT. This codes for CASSVTDLNSPLHF.

The chain recombines TRBV6-5 with TRBJ1-2; 8 bases are a match to TRBD1. Germline CDR1 and CDR2: MNHEY and SVGAGI. Trimming cost V 4 bases and J 6 bases; bases outside gene matches: 4. CDR3 size: 13 residues. This CDR3 reads CASSSGQGDGYTF. In nucleotides, the CDR3 is TGTGCCAGCAGTTCCGGACAGGGCGATGGCTACACCTTC.

This clone is a singleton in its sample. The rearrangement links TRBV28 to TRBJ2-1, with 9 bases lining up with TRBD1. This CDR3 has 16 amino acids. Per germline, CDR1 MDHEN and CDR2 SYDVKM. After removal of 5 bases from V and 3 bases from J, the junction contained 8 bases not matched to a gene. CDR3 in amino acids: CASSTGGKEGYNEQFF. Here the CDR3 DNA reads TGTGCCAGCAGTACAGGGGGCAAAGAAGGCTACAATGAGCAGTTCTTC.

The J gene is TRBJ2-5, the V gene TRBV11-2; D possibly corresponds to TRBD1 (5 bases). The CDR3 runs 14 residues. Trimming took 4 bases from V and 4 from J, leaving 13 bases between them. From germline, CDR1 is SGHAT and CDR2 FQNNGV. Here the CDR3 reads CASSSNRQAETQYF. For the CDR3, the DNA is TGTGCCAGCAGCTCAAACAGGCAAGCAGAGACCCAGTACTTC.

The chain joins TRBV19 to TRBJ2-7; 8 bases line up with TRBD1. After removal of 7 bases from V and 5 bases from J, the junction contained 7 bases not matched to a gene. This CDR3 is 13 amino acids long. Per the germline V gene, CDR1 is LNHDA and CDR2 is SQIVND (reference sequence). The CDR3 here is CASNGRGLDEQYF. The CDR3 DNA reads TGTGCCAGTAACGGCAGGGGGCTAGACGAGCAGTACTTC.

The V gene is TRBV19, the J gene TRBJ2-7, with TRBD1 identical over 8 bases. The germline CDR1 and CDR2 sequences are LNHDA and SQIVND (reference sequence). V lost 5 bases, J lost 3 bases, and 6 bases stayed unmatched. The CDR3 loop spans 14 amino acids. CDR3: CASSPRQGHYEQYF. CDR3 nucleotides: TGTGCCAGTAGTCCGAGACAGGGGCACTACGAGCAGTACTTC.

V and J are TRBV5-1 and TRBJ1-1; D gene unclear. Germline CDR1 reads SGHRS; CDR2 reads YFSETQ. The CDR3 sequence is 13 residues long. V was shortened by 5 bases and J by 1 base, with 9 bases between the two germline ends. The CDR3 loop is CASRRVANTEAFF. CDR3 in DNA: TGCGCCAGCAGGAGGGTGGCGAACACTGAAGCTTTCTTT.

The genes are TRBV11-1 and TRBJ2-2; 7 bases agree with TRBD2. Germline V gene sequence: CDR1 SGHAT, CDR2 FQDESV (reference sequence). Trimming at V came to 5 bases and at J to 2 bases, leaving 8 bases not matched to a gene. The CDR3 is 16 amino acids. CDR3 amino acids: CASSGGVGHNTGELFF. Written as DNA, the CDR3 is TGTGCCAGCAGCGGGGGGGTCGGGCATAACACCGGGGAGCTGTTTTTT. The whole variable domain, remainder taken from reference TRBV11-1 and TRBJ2-2, is EAEVAQSPRYKITEKSQAVAFWCDPISGHATLYWYRQILGQGPELLVQFQDESVVDDSQLPKDRFSAERLKGVDSTLKIQPAELGDSAMYLCASSGGVGHNTGELFFGEGSRLTVL.

The J gene is TRBJ2-5, the V gene TRBV3-1 (or the pseudogene TRBV3-2); the D gene is possibly TRBD2 (6 bases). This CDR3 has 15 residues. Per the germline V gene, CDR1 is LGHDT and CDR2 is YNNKEL (reference sequence). Deletions cut 3 bases from V and 1 base from J, with 12 bases between. The CDR3, as DNA: TGTGCCAGCAGCCACTCGGGGGACTTCCAAGAGACCCAGTACTTC. Encoded protein: CASSHSGDFQETQYF.

V gene TRBV4-3 combines with J gene TRBJ1-1; 8 nucleotides match TRBD1. CDR1 is LGHNA, CDR2 YSLEER, per germline. The CDR3 consists of 16 residues. V shed 1 base, J shed 3 bases, and the junction held 7 bases outside the gene matches. The CDR3 DNA sequence: TGCGCCAGCAGCCAAGGGACAGGGAAGTTGGACACTGAAGCTTTCTTT. Translated, it gives CASSQGTGKLDTEAFF.

The chain has TRBV7-6 and TRBJ2-1; TRBD2 matches at 8 bases. Trimming removed 3 bases from V and 7 bases from J; junction bases left unmatched: 5. The CDR3 runs to 14 residues. Germline CDR1 SGHVS, CDR2 FNYEAQ. Written as DNA, the CDR3 is TGTGCCAGCAGCTTGCAGACTAGCGCGAATGAGCAGTTCTTC. Amino acids: CASSLQTSANEQFF.